These 27 T cell receptor beta chains share one sample of origin, sequenced in a study of cytomegalovirus exposure and HLA in healthy donors. 60 Vbeta and 13 Jbeta primers were used in PCR. The protocol was immunoSEQ multiplex PCR, while the TCRdb copy is restricted to in-frame clones and leaves out a portion. The sample lists about 170,000 clones, about 85% occurring once. The sequencing input was PBMCs. Receptors were obtained from a man aged 18 to 30 in good health and CMV-seropositive.

The V and J genes are TRBV19 and TRBJ2-1, with 10 nucleotides matching TRBD2. This CDR3 has 14 amino acids. Germline V lookup: CDR1 LNHDA, CDR2 SQIVND (reference sequence). The ends lost 7 bases at V and 7 bases at J; junction bases unmatched: 7. CDR3 in amino acids: CASNKRGGLNEQFF. Here the CDR3 DNA reads TGTGCCAGTAATAAGCGGGGGGGCCTTAATGAGCAGTTCTTC.

This clone has a handful of counts. The chain joins TRBV19 to TRBJ1-6; D is possibly TRBD1 (6 bases). V gave up 2 bases and J gave up 7 bases, with 6 bases separating them. The germline V gene encodes CDR1 LNHDA and CDR2 SQIVND (reference sequence). This CDR3 contains 13 residues. CDR3 in amino acids: CASSIQGNSPLHF. In nucleotides, the CDR3 is TGTGCCAGTAGTATACAGGGGAATTCACCCCTCCACTTT.

This rearrangement joins TRBV7-2 to TRBJ2-7; 9 nucleotides agree with TRBD1. V trimming: 4 bases; J trimming: 0 bases; junction bases outside the gene matches: 4. The germline V gene encodes CDR1 SGHTA and CDR2 FQGNSA. The CDR3 is 15 residues long. CDR3 bases: TGTGCCAGCAGCTCCGGGACAGGGAGCTCCTACGAGCAGTACTTC. Protein product: CASSSGTGSSYEQYF.

The chain uses TRBV9 and TRBJ2-1; TRBD2 might be the D (5 bases). V was clipped by 1 base and J by 6 bases, with 11 bases between them. The CDR3 sequence is 14 residues long. Germline V lookup: CDR1 SGDLS, CDR2 YYNGEE. CDR3 nucleotides: TGTGCCAGCAGCGTATTCGGCGGAGGCAATGAGCAGTTCTTC. It codes for CASSVFGGGNEQFF.

The chain carries TRBV5-6 and TRBJ1-1; 7 bases agree with TRBD1. The germline CDR1 and CDR2 sequences are SGHDT and YYEEEE. This CDR3 comprises 17 residues. The J segment lost 6 bases and the V segment lost 0 bases, leaving 14 bases of the junction unmatched. In DNA form, the CDR3 reads TGTGCCAGCAGCTTGGCCCGCGGGACAGCCTACGGACCTGAAGCTTTCTTT. Residues: CASSLARGTAYGPEAFF.

This chain joins TRBV4-1 and TRBJ2-2; tentatively, D is TRBD2 (5 bases). The V and J ends lost 1 base and 5 bases respectively, with 8 bases between them. The CDR3 sequence is 14 residues long. CDR1 MGHRA and CDR2 YSYEKL come from the germline V gene. Here the CDR3 reads CASSQVRATGELFF. CDR3 DNA: TGCGCCAGCAGCCAAGTGAGGGCGACCGGGGAGCTGTTTTTT.

This chain joins TRBV30 and TRBJ1-2; 9 bases fit TRBD1. Germline values: CDR1 GTSNPN, CDR2 SVGIG (reference sequence). This CDR3 spans 13 amino acids. Trimming cost V 3 bases and J 4 bases; bases outside gene matches: 3. The chain's CDR3 is CAWRGQGGYGYTF. Written as DNA, the CDR3 is TGTGCCTGGAGGGGACAGGGAGGCTATGGCTACACCTTC.

The V gene is TRBV2, the J gene TRBJ1-5; 7 bases are shared with TRBD1. From germline, CDR1 is SNHLY and CDR2 FYNNEI. The CDR3 is 15 amino acids. The V segment lost 1 base and the J segment 7 bases; nucleotides outside the gene matches: 7. The chain's CDR3 is CASSEEEGAWQPQHF. The CDR3 DNA sequence: TGTGCCAGCAGTGAAGAGGAGGGGGCTTGGCAGCCCCAGCATTTT.

The gene calls are TRBV2 and TRBJ2-4, with 11 bases lining up with TRBD1. The V gene end was trimmed by 1 base and the J gene end by 10 bases; junction bases not matched to a gene: 6. The CDR3 has 15 amino acids. Germline CDR1 is SNHLY and CDR2 is FYNNEI. In DNA form, the CDR3 reads TGTGCCAGCAGTGAAGTAGGACAGGGGGCGGGAATTCAGTACTTC. Translated: CASSEVGQGAGIQYF. The full variable domain, in which reference TRBV2 and TRBJ2-4 provide the parts outside the CDR3, is EPEVTQTPSHQVTQMGQEVILRCVPISNHLYFYWYRQILGQKVEFLVSFYNNEISEKSEIFDDQFSVERPDGSNFTLKIRSTKLEDSAMYFCASSEVGQGAGIQYFGAGTRLSVL.

V gene TRBV6-5 combines with J gene TRBJ2-3; TRBD2 aligns across 8 bases. This CDR3 has 12 amino acids. Per germline, CDR1 MNHEY and CDR2 SVGAGI. The V gene end was trimmed by 7 bases and the J gene end by 6 bases; junction bases not matched to a gene: 3. CDR3 nucleotide sequence: TGTGCCAGCACCCGGGGGGGGGATACGCAGTATTTT. Translated: CASTRGGDTQYF.

This chain links TRBV7-2 with TRBJ2-5; TRBD2 matches at 9 bases. The J segment lost 5 bases and the V segment lost 3 bases, leaving 7 bases of the junction unmatched. The CDR3 is 15 residues long. Germline loops: CDR1 SGHTA, CDR2 FQGNSA. CDR3 residues: CASSFGGGGWETQYF. DNA of the CDR3: TGTGCCAGCAGCTTTGGCGGGGGGGGGTGGGAGACCCAGTACTTC.

This chain links TRBV19 with TRBJ1-5, with TRBD1 as a possible D gene (6 bases). Trimming cost V 6 bases and J 3 bases, with 15 bases left between them. The CDR3 is made up of 15 amino acids. Germline loops: CDR1 LNHDA, CDR2 SQIVND (reference sequence). As DNA, the CDR3 is TGTGCCAGTAGGTCAAGGACAGTGACCAATCAGCCCCAGCATTTT. This gives the protein CASRSRTVTNQPQHF. Variable domain in full (rest from reference TRBV19 and TRBJ1-5): DGGITQSPKYLFRKEGQNVTLSCEQNLNHDAMYWYRQDPGQGLRLIYYSQIVNDFQKGDIAEGYSVSREKKESFPLTVTSAQKNPTAFYLCASRSRTVTNQPQHFGDGTRLSIL.

This clone occurred once. This rearrangement joins TRBV4-2 to TRBJ1-1; 7 bases line up with TRBD1. From germline, CDR1 is LGHNA and CDR2 YNFKEQ. Trimming removed 2 bases from V and 4 bases from J; junction bases left unmatched: 4. The CDR3 sequence is 14 residues long. The DNA of the CDR3 is TGTGCCAGCAGCCAAAACGCAGGGGGCACTGAAGCTTTCTTT. As protein: CASSQNAGGTEAFF.

The chain combines TRBV6-5 with TRBJ1-2, with TRBD1 matching 7 bases. Germline V gene data show CDR1 as MNHEY and CDR2 as SVGAGI. V was pared by 9 bases and J by 6 bases, with 13 bases of the junction left unmatched. The CDR3 loop spans 14 amino acids. The CDR3 is CASTIRGPRNGYTF. DNA of the CDR3: TGTGCCAGTACTATTAGGGGGCCGCGGAATGGCTACACCTTC.

V gene TRBV7-6 combines with J gene TRBJ2-1, with 7 bases lining up with TRBD2. CDR1 and CDR2 (germline): SGHVS, FNYEAQ. The CDR3 is made up of 14 amino acids. Trimming took 4 bases from V and 8 from J; bases not matched to a gene: 8. CDR3 protein: CASSSGEGLYEQFF. The CDR3 bases are TGTGCCAGCAGCTCAGGAGAGGGACTATATGAGCAGTTCTTC. The full variable domain, with the rest looked up from reference TRBV7-6 and TRBJ2-1, is GAGVSQSPRYKVTKRGQDVALRCDPISGHVSLYWYRQALGQGPEFLTYFNYEAQQDKSGLPNDRFSAERPEGSISTLTIQRTEQRDSAMYRCASSSGEGLYEQFFGPGTRLTVL.

V usage is TRBV2 and J usage is TRBJ2-1; maybe TRBD2 (6 bases). Trimming took 5 bases from V and 8 from J, leaving 16 bases between them. The length of the CDR3 is 14 residues. Per germline, CDR1 SNHLY and CDR2 FYNNEI. The CDR3 bases are TGTGCCAGCAGTACCCCGGGACTGGAGGATGAGCAGTTCTTC. This encodes CASSTPGLEDEQFF.

CDR3 region: CASSPSGGAAGELFF. The CDR3 nucleotides read TGTGCCAGCTCACCAAGCGGGGGGGCCGCCGGGGAGCTGTTTTTT. The chain joins TRBV18 to TRBJ2-2; 10 bases are shared with TRBD2. The CDR3 spans 15 residues. After removal of 2 bases from V and 6 bases from J, the junction contained 3 bases not matched to a gene. CDR1 KGHSH and CDR2 LQKENI come from the germline V gene.

The rearrangement uses TRBV6-5 and TRBJ2-2, with D tentatively TRBD1 (5 bases). The CDR3 loop spans 16 amino acids. Trimming left V 2 bases short and J 0 bases short, with 10 bases between. The germline gives CDR1 MNHEY, CDR2 SVGAGI. The CDR3 nucleotides are TGTGCCAGCAGTTACGAAGGGGTTTCGAACACCGGGGAGCTGTTTTTT. Encoded protein: CASSYEGVSNTGELFF.

V usage is TRBV6-5 and J usage is TRBJ1-2, with unresolved D. From germline, CDR1 is MNHEY and CDR2 SVGAGI. The V end lost 1 base, the J end lost 3 bases, and 15 bases lay between the germline ends. The CDR3 runs to 16 residues. The CDR3 coding sequence is TGTGCCAGCAGTTACTTAGTGGGAGAGGGAGACTATGGCTACACCTTC. This gives the protein CASSYLVGEGDYGYTF.

This clone was seen once. The V call is TRBV28, the J call TRBJ1-2; D might be TRBD1 (6 bases). Per the germline V gene, CDR1 is MDHEN and CDR2 is SYDVKM. V was shortened by 2 bases and J by 5 bases, with 15 bases between the two germline ends. CDR3 length: 15 residues. CDR3 nucleotide sequence: TGTGCCAGCAGTTTACCATATGGACAGAAGTATGGCTACACCTTC. Translating gives CASSLPYGQKYGYTF.

The chain carries TRBV5-6 and TRBJ2-7, with a weak D call TRBD1 (6 bases). The CDR3 length is 14 residues. Per the germline V gene, CDR1 is SGHDT and CDR2 is YYEEEE. The ends were cut back, 3 bases at V and 3 bases at J, with 13 bases in the middle. The CDR3 reads CASSSLDRYYEQYF. The CDR3 DNA is TGTGCCAGCAGCTCATTGGACAGATACTACGAGCAGTACTTC.

The rearrangement joins TRBV11-1 to TRBJ2-1, with 11 bases aligning to TRBD2. CDR1 is SGHAT, CDR2 FQDESV, per germline (reference sequence). This CDR3 is built from 17 residues. Trimming removed 2 bases from V and 10 bases from J; junction bases left unmatched: 13. The CDR3 protein is CASSLLVLAGGPGEQFF. As DNA, the CDR3 is TGTGCCAGCAGCTTACTTGTGTTAGCGGGGGGGCCCGGGGAGCAGTTCTTC.

The chain couples TRBV10-3 to TRBJ2-7; maybe TRBD1 (6 bases). Germline V gives CDR1 ENHRY, CDR2 SYGVKD. The V end lost 11 bases, the J end lost 4 bases, and 12 bases lay between the germline ends. The CDR3 contains 11 residues. The CDR3 nucleotides read TGTGCCTCAGGGGATGGTTACGAGCAGTACTTC. As protein: CASGDGYEQYF.

The chain uses TRBV4-1 and TRBJ1-2; the match to TRBD1 covers 8 bases. The junction had 7 bases not matched to a gene; V was cut back by 3 bases and J by 4 bases. The CDR3 has 15 amino acids. Germline loops: CDR1 MGHRA, CDR2 YSYEKL. The CDR3 region has the DNA TGCGCCAGCAGCCAGTACCAGGGGGCGGGCTATGGCTACACCTTC. Encoded protein: CASSQYQGAGYGYTF.

This chain links TRBV5-1 with TRBJ1-2, with TRBD1 identical over 7 bases. The length of the CDR3 is 15 residues. With V trimmed by 4 bases and J by 1 base, 7 bases remained unmatched. The V gene's germline CDR1 is SGHRS and CDR2 YFSETQ. Written as DNA, the CDR3 is TGCGCCAGCAGCGCACAGGGGTTAGATAACTATGGCTACACCTTC. Amino acid sequence: CASSAQGLDNYGYTF.

This chain connects TRBV11-2 to TRBJ2-7, with D hard to call. With 7 bases removed from V and 0 bases from J, the gap between germline ends came to 13 bases. Germline V lookup: CDR1 SGHAT, CDR2 FQNNGV. The CDR3 spans 14 residues. CDR3 protein: CASTLAGSSYEQYF. In DNA form, the CDR3 reads TGTGCCAGCACCCTGGCAGGCAGCTCCTACGAGCAGTACTTC.

The chain joins TRBV19 to TRBJ2-7, with 7 bases fitting TRBD1. The CDR3 covers 14 residues. V lost 3 bases and J lost 4; bases outside the gene matches: 6. Germline V gives CDR1 LNHDA, CDR2 SQIVND (reference sequence). CDR3: CASSMAQGIYEQYF. CDR3 DNA sequence: TGTGCCAGTAGTATGGCACAGGGGATATACGAGCAGTACTTC.